The 18 T cell receptor beta chains below all came from one sample that was sequenced in a study of cytomegalovirus exposure and HLA in healthy donors. The PCR made use of 60 Vbeta and 13 Jbeta primers. The protocol was immunoSEQ multiplex PCR, while the TCRdb copy is restricted to in-frame clones and leaves out a portion. The record lists some 110,000 clones, of which the ten most abundant hold more than 0.9%. Sequencing input: PBMCs. The origin of the receptors is a man aged 18 to 30 in good health and CMV-seronegative.

The chain employs TRBV9 and TRBJ1-1, with D unclear. This CDR3 region has 12 residues. The ends were cut back, 3 bases at V and 8 bases at J, with 11 bases in the middle. Per the germline V gene, CDR1 is SGDLS and CDR2 is YYNGEE. The DNA of the CDR3 is TGTGCCAGCAGCGCTCCCCCGGGGGAAGCTTTCTTT. This encodes CASSAPPGEAFF.

The CDR3 DNA is TGTGCCAGCAGGGGAGCCGGCGTCCTCCACTTT. Amino acid sequence: CASRGAGVLHF. The rearrangement links TRBV9 to TRBJ1-6; no reliable D call. This CDR3 is 11 amino acids long. V was shortened by 5 bases and J by 15 bases, with 12 bases between the two germline ends. Looked up from germline, CDR1 is SGDLS and CDR2 is YYNGEE.

J is TRBJ1-2 and V is TRBV27; D not certain. This CDR3 contains 14 residues. Between the trimmed V and J ends, which lost 0 bases and 3 bases, there was a span of 8 bases. Germline CDR1 is MNHEY and CDR2 is SMNVEV (reference sequence). This chain's CDR3 is CASSLSFPDYGYTF. The CDR3 nucleotides read TGTGCCAGCAGTTTATCCTTCCCTGACTATGGCTACACCTTC.

V and J are TRBV28 and TRBJ2-7; 9 bases agree with TRBD2. This CDR3 is 14 amino acids long. The germline gives CDR1 MDHEN, CDR2 SYDVKM. Trimming took 5 bases from V and 5 from J; bases not matched to a gene: 7. CDR3 sequence: CASSISGSRNEQYF. DNA for the CDR3: TGTGCCAGCAGTATTAGCGGGAGCCGGAACGAGCAGTACTTC.

The chain has TRBV7-8 and TRBJ2-2; 11 positions match TRBD2. V gave up 0 bases and J gave up 6 bases; unmatched junction bases: 3. This CDR3 region has 16 residues. CDR1 SGHVS and CDR2 FQNEAQ come from the germline V gene. CDR3 amino acids: CASSLALSGGAGELFF. CDR3 nucleotide sequence: TGTGCCAGCAGCTTAGCCCTTAGCGGGGGGGCCGGGGAGCTGTTTTTT.

This chain links TRBV27 with TRBJ2-1; D is perhaps TRBD1 (5 bases). CDR3 length equals 15 residues. CDR1 MNHEY and CDR2 SMNVEV come from the germline V gene (reference sequence). Between the trimmed V and J ends, which lost 2 bases and 0 bases, there was a span of 8 bases. CDR3 coding DNA: TGTGCCAGCAGTTTAACCGACAGCTCCTACAATGAGCAGTTCTTC. The encoded protein is CASSLTDSSYNEQFF.

The CDR3 protein is CASSVAVQNTEAFF. CDR3 DNA: TGTGCCAGCAGCGTAGCGGTCCAGAACACTGAAGCTTTCTTT. The chain employs TRBV9 and TRBJ1-1; D is unclear. The CDR3 covers 14 residues. Germline-derived CDR1 and CDR2 are SGDLS and YYNGEE. V dropped 0 bases and J dropped 1 base, with 7 bases sitting between them.

The chain has TRBV29-1 and TRBJ2-7; TRBD1 might be the D (5 bases). V was cut by 6 bases and J by 2 bases, with 14 bases left in between. The CDR3 runs to 13 residues. From germline, CDR1 is SQVTM and CDR2 ANQGSEA. Here the CDR3 reads CSVVSRGPYEQYF. CDR3 DNA sequence: TGCAGCGTCGTGAGTAGGGGCCCCTACGAGCAGTACTTC.

This rearrangement joins TRBV28 to TRBJ2-3; 7 bases match TRBD1. Per germline, CDR1 MDHEN and CDR2 SYDVKM. The CDR3 spans 16 residues. The J segment lost 2 bases and the V segment lost 8 bases, leaving 13 bases of the junction unmatched. For the CDR3, the DNA is TGTGCCAGCGGTCTGAACCGGGACAGACTCACAGATACGCAGTATTTT. Translated: CASGLNRDRLTDTQYF.

The rearrangement links TRBV6-4 to TRBJ2-3, with TRBD2 matching over 9 bases. The V gene's germline CDR1 is MRHNA and CDR2 SNTAGT. The CDR3 covers 15 residues. V shed 0 bases, J shed 4 bases, and the junction held 2 bases outside the gene matches. The CDR3 bases are TGTGCCAGCAGTGACTCGCGGGGGGGCCCAGATACGCAGTATTTT. It is translated as CASSDSRGGPDTQYF.

With respect to this clone: The sample has other DNA sequences that encode this CDR3 too. V usage is TRBV5-4 and J usage is TRBJ1-3; D uncertain. Germline lookup yields CDR1 SGHNT and CDR2 YYREEE (reference sequence). Trimming took 3 bases from V and 4 from J, leaving 17 bases between them. The CDR3 extends over 16 amino acids. The CDR3, as DNA: TGTGCCAGCAGCTCGGAAGGGAGCAGAAGGGGAAACACCATATATTTT. Encoded protein: CASSSEGSRRGNTIYF. Full variable domain (remainder filled in from reference TRBV5-4 and TRBJ1-3): ETGVTQSPTHLIKTRGQQVTLRCSSQSGHNTVSWYQQALGQGPQFIFQYYREEENGRGNFPPRFSGLQFPNYSSELNVNALELDDSALYLCASSSEGSRRGNTIYFGEGSWLTVV.

V and J are TRBV5-1 and TRBJ1-1; D is possibly TRBD1 (5 bases). The germline gives CDR1 SGHRS, CDR2 YFSETQ. Trimming pared 0 bases from V and 3 bases from J, leaving 12 bases between. The CDR3 contains 15 residues. This CDR3 is CASSLGRGLDTEAFF. The CDR3 DNA follows: TGCGCCAGCAGCTTGGGAAGGGGTTTAGACACTGAAGCTTTCTTT.

The V and J genes are TRBV4-1 and TRBJ2-7; TRBD2 aligns across 14 bases. The V and J ends lost 1 base and 3 bases, in that order; junction bases with no gene match: 8. CDR1 MGHRA and CDR2 YSYEKL come from the germline V gene. CDR3 length: 18 amino acids. The CDR3 loop reads CASSQGLAGGQTFYEQYF. In DNA form, the CDR3 reads TGCGCCAGCAGCCAAGGACTAGCGGGAGGGCAAACATTCTACGAGCAGTACTTC.

V usage is TRBV5-1 and J usage is TRBJ1-1; the D is unclear. CDR1 SGHRS and CDR2 YFSETQ come from the germline V gene. Trimming cost V 4 bases and J 5 bases, with 12 bases left between them. CDR3 size: 13 residues. Here the CDR3 DNA reads TGCGCCAGCAGCACCTATATGGAGACTGAAGCTTTCTTT. Translation gives CASSTYMETEAFF. The full variable domain, completed using reference TRBV5-1 and TRBJ1-1, is KAGVTQTPRYLIKTRGQQVTLSCSPISGHRSVSWYQQTPGQGLQFLFEYFSETQRNKGNFPGRFSGRQFSNSRSEMNVSTLELGDSALYLCASSTYMETEAFFGQGTRLTVV.

This sequence joins TRBV14 and TRBJ1-1; tentative D call: TRBD1 (5 bases). The germline V and J ends were trimmed by 10 bases and 6 bases, with 21 bases remaining between them. The germline gives CDR1 SGHDN, CDR2 FVKESK. The CDR3 sequence is 14 residues long. The chain's CDR3 is CATKVTGVGAEAFF. The CDR3 DNA sequence: TGTGCCACCAAAGTCACGGGGGTGGGCGCTGAAGCTTTCTTT.

The chain combines TRBV7-9 with TRBJ1-5; the D is unclear. This CDR3 has 17 residues. Germline V gene lookup returns CDR1 SEHNR and CDR2 FQNEAQ (reference sequence). V lost 1 base to trimming and J lost 0 bases, with 13 bases between them. The CDR3 DNA reads TGTGCCAGCAGCTTAGGAGTGAGCCAGGATAGCAATCAGCCCCAGCATTTT. Its translation: CASSLGVSQDSNQPQHF.

The genes are TRBV7-8 and TRBJ2-7; 11 positions match TRBD1. V lost 5 bases to trimming and J lost 3 bases; unmatched junction nucleotides: 6. CDR3 size: 15 residues. Per germline, CDR1 SGHVS and CDR2 FQNEAQ. The CDR3 DNA is TGTGCCAGCAGCCTTGGGACAGGGGGTCTCTACGAGCAGTACTTC. This translates into CASSLGTGGLYEQYF.

The V call is TRBV30, the J call TRBJ2-3, with TRBD2 as a possible D gene (5 bases). Germline CDR1 GTSNPN, CDR2 SVGIG (reference sequence). V shed 3 bases and J shed 4 bases, with 14 bases lying between them. CDR3 length equals 14 residues. The CDR3 reads CAWSQLTNSDTQYF. CDR3 in DNA: TGTGCCTGGAGCCAATTGACTAACTCAGATACGCAGTATTTT.